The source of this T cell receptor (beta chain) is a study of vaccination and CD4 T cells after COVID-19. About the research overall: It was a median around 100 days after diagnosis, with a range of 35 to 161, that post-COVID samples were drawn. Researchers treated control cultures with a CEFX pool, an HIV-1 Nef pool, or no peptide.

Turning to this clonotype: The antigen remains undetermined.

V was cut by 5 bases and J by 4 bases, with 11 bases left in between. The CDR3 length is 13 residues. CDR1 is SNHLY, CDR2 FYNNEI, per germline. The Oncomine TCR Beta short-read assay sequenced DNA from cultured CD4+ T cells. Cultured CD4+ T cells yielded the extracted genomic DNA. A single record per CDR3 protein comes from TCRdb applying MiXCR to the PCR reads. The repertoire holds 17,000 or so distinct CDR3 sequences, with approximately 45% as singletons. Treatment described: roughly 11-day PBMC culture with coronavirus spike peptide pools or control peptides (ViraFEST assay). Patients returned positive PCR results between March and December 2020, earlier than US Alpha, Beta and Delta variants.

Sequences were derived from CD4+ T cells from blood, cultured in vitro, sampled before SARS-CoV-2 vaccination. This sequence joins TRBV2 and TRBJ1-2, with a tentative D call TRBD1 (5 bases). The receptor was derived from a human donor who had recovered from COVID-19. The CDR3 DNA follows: TGTGCCAGCAGTCAGGGACTACGCTATGGCTACACCTTC. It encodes CASSQGLRYGYTF. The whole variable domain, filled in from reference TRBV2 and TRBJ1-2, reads EPEVTQTPSHQVTQMGQEVILRCVPISNHLYFYWYRQILGQKVEFLVSFYNNEISEKSEIFDDQFSVERPDGSNFTLKIRSTKLEDSAMYFCASSQGLRYGYTFGSGTRLTVV.